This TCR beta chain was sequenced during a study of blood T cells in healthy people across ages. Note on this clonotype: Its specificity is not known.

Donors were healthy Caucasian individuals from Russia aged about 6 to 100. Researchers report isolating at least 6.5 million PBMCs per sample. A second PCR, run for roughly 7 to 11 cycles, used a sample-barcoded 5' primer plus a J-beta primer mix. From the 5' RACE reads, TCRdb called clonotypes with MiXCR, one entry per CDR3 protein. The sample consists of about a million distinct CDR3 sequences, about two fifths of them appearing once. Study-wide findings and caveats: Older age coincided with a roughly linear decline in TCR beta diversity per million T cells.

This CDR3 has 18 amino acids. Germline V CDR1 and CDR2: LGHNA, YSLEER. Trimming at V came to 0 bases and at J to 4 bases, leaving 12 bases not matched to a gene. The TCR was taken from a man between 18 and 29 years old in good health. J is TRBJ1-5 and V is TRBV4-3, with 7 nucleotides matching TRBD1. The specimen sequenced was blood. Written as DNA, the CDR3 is TGCGCCAGCAGCCAAGAAGCCGGACCGGGACAGATAAATCAGCCCCAGCATTTT. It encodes CASSQEAGPGQINQPQHF.